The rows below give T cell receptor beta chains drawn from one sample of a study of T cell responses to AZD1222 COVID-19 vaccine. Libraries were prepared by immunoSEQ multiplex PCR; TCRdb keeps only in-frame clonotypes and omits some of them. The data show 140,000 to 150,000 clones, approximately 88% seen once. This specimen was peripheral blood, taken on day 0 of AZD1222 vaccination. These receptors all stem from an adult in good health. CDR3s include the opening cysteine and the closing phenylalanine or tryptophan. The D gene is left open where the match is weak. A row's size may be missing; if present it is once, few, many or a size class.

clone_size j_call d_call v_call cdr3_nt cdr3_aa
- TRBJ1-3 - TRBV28 TGTGCCAGCAGTTTAGTAATGGGGGACTCTGGAAACACCATATATTTT CASSLVMGDSGNTIYF
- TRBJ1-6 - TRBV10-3 TGTGCCCTGATGGCCGGGGGGGGGAATTCACCCCTCCACTTT CALMAGGGNSPLHF
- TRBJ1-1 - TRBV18 TGTGCCAGCTCACCACCGTCGGGTTTATGGGCCACTGAAGCTTTCTTT CASSPPSGLWATEAFF
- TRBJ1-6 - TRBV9 TGTGCCAGCAGCGTGGCCTACGCGAGTTTTTCACCCCTCCACTTT CASSVAYASFSPLHF
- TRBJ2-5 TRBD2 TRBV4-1 TGCGCCAGCAGCCCCGACCCAACTAGCGGGGGGCCTCAAGAGACCCAGTACTTC CASSPDPTSGGPQETQYF
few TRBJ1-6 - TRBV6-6 TGTGCCAGCAGGGGAGGAGGGGGCTCCTATAATTCACCCCTCCACTTT CASRGGGGSYNSPLHF
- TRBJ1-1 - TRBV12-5 TGTGCTAGTGGTTTGTTCACTGAAGCTTTCTTT CASGLFTEAFF
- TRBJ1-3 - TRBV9 TGTGCCAGCAGCGTGAAACCCACGGCCAGCTCTGGAAACACCATATATTTT CASSVKPTASSGNTIYF
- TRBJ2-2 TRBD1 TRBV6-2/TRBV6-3 TGTGCCAGCAGTTTTCATTCGTTGGACAGGGTAAACACCGGGGAGCTGTTTTTT CASSFHSLDRVNTGELFF
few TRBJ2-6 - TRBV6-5 TGTGCCAGCAGTTCGGGGGCGGCTGGGGCCAACGTCCTGACTTTC CASSSGAAGANVLTF
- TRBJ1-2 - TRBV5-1 TGCGCCAGCAGCCGTGTAATAACAGATAAAACTAACTATGGCTACACCTTC CASSRVITDKTNYGYTF
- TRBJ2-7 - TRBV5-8 TGTGCCAGCAGCTTGAATCAGGGCCCCTACGAGCAGTACTTC CASSLNQGPYEQYF
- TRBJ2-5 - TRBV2 TGTGCCAGCAGACTCCTGAGGCTTCAAGAGACCCAGTACTTC CASRLLRLQETQYF
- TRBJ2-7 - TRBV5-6 TGTGCCAGCAGCCTCGGACTAGGGGGGTACGAGCAGTACTTC CASSLGLGGYEQYF
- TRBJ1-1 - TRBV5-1 TGCGCCAGCAGCTTAGGAGGCGCTGAGCTCGAAGCTTTCTTT CASSLGGAELEAFF
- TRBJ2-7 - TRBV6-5 TGTGCCAGCAGCGCAGCGGTCGGATTCTACGAGCAGTACTTC CASSAAVGFYEQYF
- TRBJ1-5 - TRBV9 TGTGCCAGCAGCGTAGGAGGGTGGGGTCAGCCCCAGCATTTT CASSVGGWGQPQHF
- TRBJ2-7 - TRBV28 TGTGCCAGCAGTCTCGACCGAATACAGTACTTC CASSLDRIQYF
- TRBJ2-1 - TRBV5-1 TGCGCCAGCAGCTTGGACGTGGGGCGGTCCTACAATGAGCAGTTCTTC CASSLDVGRSYNEQFF
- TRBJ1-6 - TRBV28 TGTGCCAGCAGTCCCTACGGATCCTATAATTCACCCCTCCACTTT CASSPYGSYNSPLHF
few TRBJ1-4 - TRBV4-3 TGCGCCAGCAGCCTTGGTAGGGAAGTACGGGAAAAACTGTTTTTT CASSLGREVREKLFF
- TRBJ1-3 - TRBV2 TGTGCCAGCAGTGTAATGGAAAACACCATATATTTT CASSVMENTIYF
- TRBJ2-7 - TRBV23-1 TGCGCCCGCAGCAGCAGGGGAGTAGATGTATACGAGCAGTACTTC CARSSRGVDVYEQYF
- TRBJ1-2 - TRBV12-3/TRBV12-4 TGTGCCAGCAGTTTTGGCAGTAGCTATGGCTACACCTTC CASSFGSSYGYTF
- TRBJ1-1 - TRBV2 TGTGCCAGCCAATGGTGGGGTGAAAGCACTGAAGCTTTCTTT CASQWWGESTEAFF
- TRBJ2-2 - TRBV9 TGTGCCAGCAGCGTAGCGGACGCTCCTACCGGGGAGCTGTTTTTT CASSVADAPTGELFF
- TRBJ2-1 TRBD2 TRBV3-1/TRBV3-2 TGTGCCAGCAGCCCAGTCGCGGGGGGGTACAATGAGCAGTTCTTC CASSPVAGGYNEQFF
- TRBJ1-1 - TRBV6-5 TGTGCCAGCAGTTACTCGAGCGGGGTACGTGGAACTGAAGCTTTCTTT CASSYSSGVRGTEAFF
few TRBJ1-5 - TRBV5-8 TGTGCCAGCAGCTTCCAGGGCTTCGATCAGCCCCAGCATTTT CASSFQGFDQPQHF
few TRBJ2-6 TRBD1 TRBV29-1 TGCAGCGTTCTCCGGGACAGGGGACTCTCTGGGGCCAACGTCCTGACTTTC CSVLRDRGLSGANVLTF
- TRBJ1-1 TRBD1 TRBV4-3 TGCGCCAGCAGCCAAAACTACCAAGGGGACAGCTACACTGAAGCTTTCTTT CASSQNYQGDSYTEAFF
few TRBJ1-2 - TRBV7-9 TGTGCCAGCAGCCCCGAAGGCGGGCGGGGAGGCTATGGCTACACCTTC CASSPEGGRGGYGYTF
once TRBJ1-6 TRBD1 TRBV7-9 TGTGCCAGCAGCGGGACAGGGGGCGCGAGGGATTCACCCCTCCACTTT CASSGTGGARDSPLHF
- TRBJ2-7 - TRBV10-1 TGCGCCAGCAGTGAGGCCCGGATACAAGGTTGGAGACCCTACGAGCAGTACTTC CASSEARIQGWRPYEQYF
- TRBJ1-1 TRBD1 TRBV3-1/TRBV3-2 TGTGCCAGCAGCCCTCAGGAAGGGGGCGCGGTAATGAACACTGAAGCTTTCTTT CASSPQEGGAVMNTEAFF
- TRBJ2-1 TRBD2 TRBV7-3 TGTGCCAGCAGCCCCGGGCGGGGGAAGCAGTTCTTC CASSPGRGKQFF
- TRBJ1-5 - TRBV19 TGTGCCAGTAGTATAGTCTGGGGGGGCAATCAGCCCCAGCATTTT CASSIVWGGNQPQHF
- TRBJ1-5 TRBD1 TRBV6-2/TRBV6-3 TGTGCCAGCAGTTCTGTATTCGGACAGGGTTCTGTTGGGGGCAATCAGCCCCAGCATTTT CASSSVFGQGSVGGNQPQHF
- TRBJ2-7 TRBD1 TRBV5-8 TGTGCCAGCAGCCTATTCTCAGGGGGTTCCGACGAGCAGTACTTC CASSLFSGGSDEQYF
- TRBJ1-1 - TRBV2 TGTGCCACGGAAGGGAACACTGAAGCTTTCTTT CATEGNTEAFF